This entry lists 21 T cell receptor beta chains sequenced from one sample in a study of T cells in localized non-small cell lung cancer. Sequencing used immunoSEQ multiplex PCR; TCRdb keeps in-frame clones, though not all of them. The repertoire holds about 35,000 clones, with more than 65% as singletons. This sample comprised peripheral blood, obtained before any cancer treatment. These receptors were taken from a male donor aged 60 or over with stage III squamous cell lung carcinoma.

The chain is built from TRBV25-1 and TRBJ1-3, with 8 bases identical to TRBD1. This CDR3 spans 13 amino acids. The germline CDR1 and CDR2 sequences are MGHDK and SYGVNS. The J segment lost 4 bases and the V segment lost 6 bases, leaving 2 bases of the junction unmatched. CDR3 in DNA: TGTGCCAGCAGCGGACAGGGAGGAAACACCATATATTTT. Its protein is CASSGQGGNTIYF.

J is TRBJ1-1 and V is TRBV7-8; D unresolved. Germline CDR1 SGHVS, CDR2 FQNEAQ. V was shortened by 1 base and J by 1 base, with 13 bases between the two germline ends. The CDR3 runs 16 residues. Here the CDR3 reads CASSLESGRPNTEAFF. The CDR3 DNA reads as TGTGCCAGCAGCTTAGAGTCCGGCCGTCCGAACACTGAAGCTTTCTTT.

The genes are TRBV5-1 and TRBJ2-1; D is unclear. The length of the CDR3 is 13 residues. The ends were cut back, 0 bases at V and 6 bases at J, with 7 bases in the middle. Germline values: CDR1 SGHRS, CDR2 YFSETQ. The CDR3 is CASSLVPPNEQFF. DNA for the CDR3: TGCGCCAGCAGCTTGGTGCCCCCCAATGAGCAGTTCTTC.

V is TRBV4-2 and J is TRBJ1-1, with D possibly TRBD1 on 5 matching bases. Trimming removed 2 bases at V and 0 bases at J, with 7 bases between. Germline V gene sequence: CDR1 LGHNA, CDR2 YNFKEQ. The CDR3 is made up of 14 amino acids. The CDR3 loop is CASSQTGMNTEAFF. In DNA form, the CDR3 reads TGTGCCAGCAGCCAAACAGGTATGAACACTGAAGCTTTCTTT.

CDR3 in amino acids: CSVEAGGLGEQFF. CDR3 in DNA: TGCAGCGTTGAAGCGGGGGGGCTCGGTGAGCAGTTCTTC. The chain couples TRBV29-1 to TRBJ2-1; TRBD2 matches at 8 bases. This CDR3 comprises 13 residues. Trimming at V came to 1 base and at J to 9 bases, leaving 5 bases not matched to a gene. CDR1 is SQVTM and CDR2 is ANQGSEA in the germline V gene.

The chain carries TRBV11-2 and TRBJ2-4, with 7 bases identical to TRBD1. Germline V lookup: CDR1 SGHAT, CDR2 FQNNGV. With 5 bases clipped from V and 0 bases from J, the junction kept 7 bases outside the gene matches. The length of the CDR3 is 16 residues. In DNA, the CDR3 is TGTGCCAGCAGCCCCCGACAGGGAATAGCCAAAAACATTCAGTACTTC. This codes for CASSPRQGIAKNIQYF.

V and J are TRBV7-2 and TRBJ1-2; D is perhaps TRBD1 (5 bases). CDR1 and CDR2 (germline): SGHTA, FQGNSA. The CDR3 extends over 13 amino acids. V lost 0 bases to trimming and J lost 5 bases, with 7 bases between them. CDR3 coding DNA: TGTGCCAGCAGCTTAGCGACAGCGTATGGCTACACCTTC. As protein: CASSLATAYGYTF.

This clone was observed a few times. The V and J genes are TRBV7-9 and TRBJ1-2, with TRBD1 identical over 8 bases. With V trimmed by 2 bases and J by 8 bases, 10 bases remained unmatched. CDR1 is SEHNR and CDR2 is FQNEAQ in the germline V gene (reference sequence). The length of the CDR3 is 15 residues. For the CDR3, the DNA is TGTGCCAGCAGCTTATCTGAGGGCAGGGGGCACGGCTACACCTTC. This gives the protein CASSLSEGRGHGYTF.

The gene calls are TRBV11-1 and TRBJ2-7; 9 nucleotides match TRBD1. Germline V gives CDR1 SGHAT, CDR2 FQDESV (reference sequence). Germline trimming cut 0 bases from V and 1 base from J; bases unmatched to any gene: 1. The CDR3 consists of 15 residues. CDR3 in DNA: TGTGCCAGCAGCTTAGCGGACAGGGGTTCCTACGAGCAGTACTTC. Residues: CASSLADRGSYEQYF.

In DNA, the CDR3 is TGTGCCAGCAGCCAAGACTCCGACAGGGTCTCCTACAATGAGCAGTTCTTC. This translates into CASSQDSDRVSYNEQFF. The chain uses TRBV4-2 and TRBJ2-1; 7 bases align to TRBD1. Losses at the gene ends were 0 bases for V and 0 bases for J; bases not matched to a gene: 5. This CDR3 is 17 amino acids long. Germline CDR1 LGHNA, CDR2 YNFKEQ.

The V gene is TRBV5-1, the J gene TRBJ2-1, with 7 bases aligning to TRBD1. In germline, CDR1 is SGHRS, CDR2 YFSETQ. With 0 bases clipped from V and 4 bases from J, the junction kept 1 base outside the gene matches. The CDR3 covers 14 residues. For the CDR3, the DNA is TGCGCCAGCAGCTTGGGACAGGGATACAATGAGCAGTTCTTC. Protein product: CASSLGQGYNEQFF.

The chain is built from TRBV7-8 and TRBJ2-2; a possible D gene is TRBD2 (5 bases). This CDR3 spans 16 amino acids. Germline assignment: CDR1 SGHVS and CDR2 FQNEAQ. V gave up 5 bases and J gave up 1 base, with 14 bases separating them. CDR3 DNA sequence: TGTGCCAGCAGCCAACTTTCCACTAGGAACACCGGGGAGCTGTTTTTT. Translation gives CASSQLSTRNTGELFF.

The J gene is TRBJ2-5, the V gene TRBV7-3; D is undetermined. V shed 0 bases and J shed 5 bases, with 7 bases lying between them. This CDR3 contains 13 residues. From germline, CDR1 is SGHTA and CDR2 FQGTGA. The CDR3 region has the DNA TGTGCCAGCAGCTTAACGTCCGAGGAGACCCAGTACTTC. Protein sequence: CASSLTSEETQYF.

This clone showed up just once. The chain combines TRBV7-8 with TRBJ2-6, with 8 nucleotides matching TRBD1. The CDR3 runs to 16 residues. Germline CDR1 and CDR2: SGHVS and FQNEAQ. The junction had 7 bases not matched to a gene; V was cut back by 5 bases and J by 4 bases. CDR3 bases: TGTGCCAGCAGCCCAGGCAGGGGGCCAGGGGCCAACGTCCTGACTTTC. Residues: CASSPGRGPGANVLTF.

The chain links TRBV6-1 to TRBJ2-6; no firm D call. The ends were cut back, 10 bases at V and 0 bases at J, with 10 bases in the middle. The germline V gene has CDR1 MNHNS and CDR2 SASEGT. There are 14 residues in the CDR3. The DNA for the CDR3 is TGTGCCAACTCAGAGACCTCTGGGGCCAACGTCCTGACTTTC. Encoded protein: CANSETSGANVLTF.

The rearrangement links TRBV6-1 to TRBJ2-7; 8 nucleotides align to TRBD1. This CDR3 is built from 14 residues. Per the germline V gene, CDR1 is MNHNS and CDR2 is SASEGT. V shed 4 bases, J shed 5 bases, and the junction held 7 bases outside the gene matches. CDR3 nucleotides: TGTGCCAGCAGTGCGCACAGGGGGGCCAACGAGCAGTACTTC. Translated, it gives CASSAHRGANEQYF.

The count of this clone is one. The rearrangement uses TRBV5-6 and TRBJ2-1, with TRBD2 matching over 8 bases. Per germline, CDR1 SGHDT and CDR2 YYEEEE. V trimming: 1 base; J trimming: 8 bases; junction bases outside the gene matches: 5. The CDR3 covers 14 residues. In DNA form, the CDR3 reads TGTGCCAGCAGCTTGAAACTAGCGGCGGATGAGCAGTTCTTC. Its translation: CASSLKLAADEQFF.

Only one count was recorded for this clone. This chain links TRBV11-3 with TRBJ2-7, with 9 bases identical to TRBD1. The CDR3 length is 15 residues. V lost 0 bases to trimming and J lost 5 bases; unmatched junction nucleotides: 5. From germline, CDR1 is SGHNT and CDR2 YENEEA. In nucleotides, the CDR3 is TGTGCCAGCAGCTTAGATGGGACAGGGTCCCACGAGCAGTACTTC. Translated, it gives CASSLDGTGSHEQYF.

J is TRBJ1-1 and V is TRBV27; D is unresolved. CDR3 length equals 14 residues. With 2 bases removed from V and 1 base from J, the gap between germline ends came to 8 bases. Germline V gives CDR1 MNHEY, CDR2 SMNVEV (reference sequence). The CDR3 protein is CASSLGLRNTEAFF. In nucleotides, the CDR3 is TGTGCCAGCAGTTTAGGACTTAGGAACACTGAAGCTTTCTTT.

The chain has TRBV10-3 and TRBJ1-3, with D possibly matching TRBD1 (6 bases). The CDR3 extends over 16 amino acids. Trimming removed 0 bases at V and 2 bases at J, with 11 bases between. Per germline, CDR1 ENHRY and CDR2 SYGVKD. The CDR3 nucleotides read TGTGCCATCAGTGAGTCGGAGGGGACAACTGGAAACACCATATATTTT. It yields the protein CAISESEGTTGNTIYF.

This clone appeared a single time. The V and J genes are TRBV7-3 and TRBJ1-2, with 8 bases matching TRBD1. Trimming removed 2 bases from V and 8 bases from J; junction bases left unmatched: 4. The CDR3 covers 13 residues. Germline CDR1 reads SGHTA; CDR2 reads FQGTGA. CDR3 sequence (DNA): TGTGCCAGCAGCTTACCAGGGGGCAGGGGCTACACCTTC. It translates to CASSLPGGRGYTF. Supplemented by reference TRBV7-3 and TRBJ1-2, the full variable domain reads GAGVSQTPSNKVTEKGKYVELRCDPISGHTALYWYRQSLGQGPEFLIYFQGTGAADDSGLPNDRFFAVRPEGSVSTLKIQRTERGDSAVYLCASSLPGGRGYTFGSGTRLTVV.